The T cell receptor (beta chain) described here comes from a study of T cell changes during pregnancy in multiple sclerosis. Germline CDR1 is MNHNS and CDR2 is SASEGT. V lost 4 bases to trimming and J lost 5 bases, with 14 bases between them. The CDR3 runs to 15 residues. TCRdb keeps only in-frame clones here, not all; method: immunoSEQ multiplex PCR. The sample carries fewer than 90,000 clones, roughly 93% recorded once. The specimen was peripheral blood, collected in the third trimester of pregnancy. This sequence was found in a female donor in good health, enrolled as a control in a pregnancy study. This rearrangement joins TRBV6-1 to TRBJ2-2; maybe TRBD2 (6 bases). This CDR3 is CASSVLDGGTGELFF. The CDR3 DNA follows: TGTGCCAGCAGTGTATTGGATGGAGGGACCGGGGAGCTGTTTTTT.